The source of this T cell receptor beta chain is a study of blood T cell repertoires in COVID-19. Whole-study context: Material from acute and convalescent COVID-19 was sourced from the United States, Italy and Spain. The analysed material was cDNA or gDNA that came from T cells, B-cell-depleted T cells, or PBMCs.

This clone was observed once. This CDR3 is 18 amino acids long. V was pared by 4 bases and J by 0 bases, with 21 bases between. Germline V gene lookup returns CDR1 SGHVS and CDR2 FQNEAQ. As originally analysed: Amplified reference gene primers provided the basis for estimating nucleated cell counts. Produced via immunoSEQ multiplex PCR; TCRdb's table is partial and in-frame only. From that table come the V and J calls and clone size; the DNA was used to work out D and trimming. The sample gives about 180,000 clones, under 90% of which show up once; around a sixth is in the top ten. Sequenced material: peripheral blood. This chain links TRBV7-8 with TRBJ1-1; D possibly corresponds to TRBD1 (5 bases). This TCR derives from a person aged 65 to 85 with COVID-19, enrolled during active disease. CDR3 loop: CASSSGASNSIMNTEAFF. The DNA of the CDR3 is TGTGCCAGCAGCTCTGGGGCCTCGAACTCTATCATGAACACTGAAGCTTTCTTT.